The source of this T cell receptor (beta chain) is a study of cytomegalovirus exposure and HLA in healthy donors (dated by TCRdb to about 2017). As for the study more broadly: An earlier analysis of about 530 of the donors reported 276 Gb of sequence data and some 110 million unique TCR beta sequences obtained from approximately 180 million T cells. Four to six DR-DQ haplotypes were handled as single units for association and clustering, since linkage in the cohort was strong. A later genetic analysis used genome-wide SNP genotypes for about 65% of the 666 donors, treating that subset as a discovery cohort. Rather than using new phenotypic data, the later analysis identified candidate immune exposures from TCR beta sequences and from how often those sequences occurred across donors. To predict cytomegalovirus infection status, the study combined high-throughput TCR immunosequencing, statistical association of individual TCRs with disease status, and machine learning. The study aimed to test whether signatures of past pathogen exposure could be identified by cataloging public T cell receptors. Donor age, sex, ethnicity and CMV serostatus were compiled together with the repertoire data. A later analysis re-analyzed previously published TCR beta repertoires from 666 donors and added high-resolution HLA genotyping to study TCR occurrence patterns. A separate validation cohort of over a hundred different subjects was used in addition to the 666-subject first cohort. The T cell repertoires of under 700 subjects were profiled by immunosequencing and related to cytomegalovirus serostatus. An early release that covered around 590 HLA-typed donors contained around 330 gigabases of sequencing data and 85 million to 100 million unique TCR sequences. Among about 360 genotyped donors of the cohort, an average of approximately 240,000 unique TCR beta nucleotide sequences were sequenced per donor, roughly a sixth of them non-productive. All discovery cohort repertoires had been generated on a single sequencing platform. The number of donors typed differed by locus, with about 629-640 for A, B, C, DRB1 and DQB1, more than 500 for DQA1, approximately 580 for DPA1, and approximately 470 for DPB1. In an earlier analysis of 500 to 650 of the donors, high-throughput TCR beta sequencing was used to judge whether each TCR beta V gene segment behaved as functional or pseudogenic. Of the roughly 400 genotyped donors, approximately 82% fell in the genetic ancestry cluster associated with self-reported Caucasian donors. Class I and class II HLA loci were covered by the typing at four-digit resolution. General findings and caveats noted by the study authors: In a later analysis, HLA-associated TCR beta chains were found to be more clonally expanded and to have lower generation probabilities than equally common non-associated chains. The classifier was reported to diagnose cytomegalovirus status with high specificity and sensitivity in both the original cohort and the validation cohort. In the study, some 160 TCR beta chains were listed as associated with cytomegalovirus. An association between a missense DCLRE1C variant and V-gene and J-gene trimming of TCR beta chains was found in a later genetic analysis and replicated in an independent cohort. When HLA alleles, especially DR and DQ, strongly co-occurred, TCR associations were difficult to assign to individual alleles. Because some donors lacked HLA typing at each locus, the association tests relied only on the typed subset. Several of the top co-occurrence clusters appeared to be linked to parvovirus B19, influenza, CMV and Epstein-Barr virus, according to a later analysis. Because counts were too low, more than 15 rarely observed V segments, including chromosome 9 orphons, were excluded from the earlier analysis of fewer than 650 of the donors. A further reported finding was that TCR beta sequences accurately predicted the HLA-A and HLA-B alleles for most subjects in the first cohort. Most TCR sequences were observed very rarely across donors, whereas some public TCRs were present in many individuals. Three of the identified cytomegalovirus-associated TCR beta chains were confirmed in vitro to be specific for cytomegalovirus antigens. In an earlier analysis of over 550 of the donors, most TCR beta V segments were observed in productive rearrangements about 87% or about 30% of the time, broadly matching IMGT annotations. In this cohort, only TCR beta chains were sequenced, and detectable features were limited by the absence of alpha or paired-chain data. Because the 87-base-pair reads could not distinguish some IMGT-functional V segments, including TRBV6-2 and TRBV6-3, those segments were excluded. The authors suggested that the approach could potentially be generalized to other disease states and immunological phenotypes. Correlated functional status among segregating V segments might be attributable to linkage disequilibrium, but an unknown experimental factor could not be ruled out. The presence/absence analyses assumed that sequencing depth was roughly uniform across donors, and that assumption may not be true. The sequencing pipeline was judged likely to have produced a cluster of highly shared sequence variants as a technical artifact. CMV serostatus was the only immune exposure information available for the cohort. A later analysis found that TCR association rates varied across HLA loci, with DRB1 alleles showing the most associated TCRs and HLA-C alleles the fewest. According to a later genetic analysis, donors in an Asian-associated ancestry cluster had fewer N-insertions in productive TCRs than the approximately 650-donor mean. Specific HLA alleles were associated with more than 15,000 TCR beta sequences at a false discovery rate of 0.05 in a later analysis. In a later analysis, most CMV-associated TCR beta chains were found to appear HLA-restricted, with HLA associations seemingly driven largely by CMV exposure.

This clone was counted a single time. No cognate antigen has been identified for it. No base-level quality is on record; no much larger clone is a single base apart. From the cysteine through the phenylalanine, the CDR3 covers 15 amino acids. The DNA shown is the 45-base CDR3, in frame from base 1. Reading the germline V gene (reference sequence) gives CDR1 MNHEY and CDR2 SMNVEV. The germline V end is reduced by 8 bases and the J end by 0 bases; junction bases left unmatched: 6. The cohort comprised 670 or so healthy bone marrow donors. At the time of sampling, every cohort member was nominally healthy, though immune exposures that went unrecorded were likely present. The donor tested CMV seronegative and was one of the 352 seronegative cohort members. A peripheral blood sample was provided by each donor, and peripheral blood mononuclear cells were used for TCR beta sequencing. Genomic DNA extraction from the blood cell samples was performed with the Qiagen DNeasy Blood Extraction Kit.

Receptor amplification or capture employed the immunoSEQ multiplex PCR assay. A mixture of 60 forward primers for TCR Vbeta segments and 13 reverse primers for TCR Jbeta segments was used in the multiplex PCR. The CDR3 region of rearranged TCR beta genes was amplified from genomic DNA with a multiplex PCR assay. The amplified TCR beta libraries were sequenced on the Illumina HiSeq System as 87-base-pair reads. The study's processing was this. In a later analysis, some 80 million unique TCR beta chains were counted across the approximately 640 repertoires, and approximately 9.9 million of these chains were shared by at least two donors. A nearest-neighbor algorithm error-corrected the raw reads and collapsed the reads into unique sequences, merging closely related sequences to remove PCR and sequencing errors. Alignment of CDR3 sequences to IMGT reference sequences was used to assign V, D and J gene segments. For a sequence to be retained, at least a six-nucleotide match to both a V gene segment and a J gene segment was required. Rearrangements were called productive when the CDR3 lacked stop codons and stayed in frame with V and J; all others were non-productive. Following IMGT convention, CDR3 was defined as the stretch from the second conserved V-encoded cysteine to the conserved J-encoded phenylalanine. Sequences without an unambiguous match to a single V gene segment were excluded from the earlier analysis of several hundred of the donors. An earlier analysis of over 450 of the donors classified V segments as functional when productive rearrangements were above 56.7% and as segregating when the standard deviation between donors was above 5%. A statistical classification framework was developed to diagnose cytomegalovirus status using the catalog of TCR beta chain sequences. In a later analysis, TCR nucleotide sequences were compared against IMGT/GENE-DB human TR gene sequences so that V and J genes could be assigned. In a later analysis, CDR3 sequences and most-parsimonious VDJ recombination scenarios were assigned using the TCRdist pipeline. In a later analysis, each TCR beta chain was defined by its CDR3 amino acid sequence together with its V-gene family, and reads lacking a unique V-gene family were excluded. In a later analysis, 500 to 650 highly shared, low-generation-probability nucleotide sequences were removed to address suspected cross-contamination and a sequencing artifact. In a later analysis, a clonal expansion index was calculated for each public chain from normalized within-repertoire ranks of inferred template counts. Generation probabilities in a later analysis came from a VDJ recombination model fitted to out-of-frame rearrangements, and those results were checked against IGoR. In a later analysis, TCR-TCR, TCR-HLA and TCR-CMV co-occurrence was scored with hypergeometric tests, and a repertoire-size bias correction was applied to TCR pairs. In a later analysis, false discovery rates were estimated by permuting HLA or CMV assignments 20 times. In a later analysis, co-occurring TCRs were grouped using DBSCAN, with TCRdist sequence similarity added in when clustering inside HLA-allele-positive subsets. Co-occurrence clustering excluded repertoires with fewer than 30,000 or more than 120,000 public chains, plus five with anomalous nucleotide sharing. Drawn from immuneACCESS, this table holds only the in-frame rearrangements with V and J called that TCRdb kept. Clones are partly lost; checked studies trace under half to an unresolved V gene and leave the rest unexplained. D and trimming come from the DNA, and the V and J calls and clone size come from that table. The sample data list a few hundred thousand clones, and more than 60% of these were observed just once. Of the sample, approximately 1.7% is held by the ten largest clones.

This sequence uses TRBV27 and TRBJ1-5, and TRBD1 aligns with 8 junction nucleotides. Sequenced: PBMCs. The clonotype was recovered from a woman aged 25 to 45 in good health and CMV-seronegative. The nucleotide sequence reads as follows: TGTGCCAGCGCCTTCACAGGGGGTAGCAATCAGCCCCAGCATTTT. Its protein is CASAFTGGSNQPQHF.